These T cell receptor beta chains were read from a single sample in a study of blood T cell repertoires in COVID-19. Clones were read by immunoSEQ multiplex PCR, and TCRdb kept only the in-frame ones, dropping some. This table holds approximately 200,000 clones, roughly 80% found once. Sequencing was carried out using peripheral blood. These receptors all stem from a woman at least 80 years old with acute or convalescent COVID-19. Both conserved end residues are part of each CDR3. The order of the fields is D gene, CDR3 length, J gene, V gene, clone size, CDR3 DNA, CDR3 protein. A D gene is named only where the DNA matches it firmly. Clone size, where shown, is once, few, many, or a class for clones that have expanded.

TRBD1 14 TRBJ2-2 TRBV13 - TGTGCCAGCAGCCGAGGGGGCAGAGGCGGGGAGCTGTTTTTT CASSRGGRGGELFF
- 13 TRBJ1-5 TRBV10-1 - TGCGCCAGCAGTGCGGCGACGCGGGGTCCCCAGCATTTT CASSAATRGPQHF
- 14 TRBJ1-3 TRBV7-2 - TGTGCCAGCAGCCCCGAAGGGGTTGGAAACACCATATATTTT CASSPEGVGNTIYF
TRBD1 13 TRBJ1-1 TRBV12-3/TRBV12-4 once TGTGCCAGCAGTTTTGACAGGGACACTGAAGCTTTCTTT CASSFDRDTEAFF
- 13 TRBJ1-2 TRBV6-5 - TGTGCCAGCAGCCTAGGGGGTGGCTATGGCTACACCTTC CASSLGGGYGYTF
- 12 TRBJ2-7 TRBV19 - TGTGCCAGTTGCGACAGTAACTACGAGCAGTACTTC CASCDSNYEQYF
TRBD2 14 TRBJ2-3 TRBV29-1 - TGCAGCGTCCGGACTAGCGGGAGCCCAGATACGCAGTATTTT CSVRTSGSPDTQYF
TRBD1 18 TRBJ1-6 TRBV27 few TGTGCCAGCAGTTTTATGACAGGGGTTAGCTCCTATAATTCACCCCTCCACTTT CASSFMTGVSSYNSPLHF
- 13 TRBJ1-1 TRBV30 - TGTGCCTGGAGTGTAGAAGGACAGAGTGAAGCTTTCTTT CAWSVEGQSEAFF
- 11 TRBJ2-5 TRBV3-1/TRBV3-2 - TGTGCCAGCACCTCACGGGAGACCCAGTACTTC CASTSRETQYF
- 16 TRBJ2-2 TRBV11-3 - TGTGCCAGCAGCCCCGAGGGGACAACTAACACCGGGGAGCTGTTTTTT CASSPEGTTNTGELFF
- 13 TRBJ2-7 TRBV6-1 - TGTGCCAGCAGTGAAATTGGTCTGAGTGAGCAGTACTTC CASSEIGLSEQYF
- 16 TRBJ2-3 TRBV27 - TGTGCCAGCAGTTTAAGGATGGGACTGGCAATAGATACGCAGTATTTT CASSLRMGLAIDTQYF
TRBD1 16 TRBJ1-5 TRBV6-2/TRBV6-3 - TGTGCCAGCAGTAAACACAGGGGCGATAGCAATCAGCCCCAGCATTTT CASSKHRGDSNQPQHF
TRBD2 14 TRBJ2-7 TRBV28 - TGTGCCAGCAGTCGGACTAGCGGCCCCTACGAGCAGTACTTC CASSRTSGPYEQYF
TRBD1 17 TRBJ2-7 TRBV28 medium-sized TGTGCCAGCAGTCCGGTGACAGGGCCCATTAGCTCCTACGAGCAGTACTTC CASSPVTGPISSYEQYF
- 19 TRBJ2-3 TRBV11-3 - TGTGCCAGCAGCTTCGCCTCCCCGGGCAGGGCCACTCAAGGAGATACGCAGTATTTT CASSFASPGRATQGDTQYF
TRBD1 15 TRBJ1-2 TRBV4-3 few TGCGCCAGCAGCCAAGATTGGACAGGGGGCTATGGCTACACCTTC CASSQDWTGGYGYTF
- 13 TRBJ2-7 TRBV12-3/TRBV12-4 once TGTGCCAGCAGCAGGGGTGAAAAAAACGAGCAGTACTTC CASSRGEKNEQYF
TRBD2 15 TRBJ2-5 TRBV5-1 - TGCGCCAGCAGCTTCCCTAGCGGGAGGGAAGAGACCCAGTACTTC CASSFPSGREETQYF
TRBD1 13 TRBJ2-1 TRBV29-1 - TGCAGCGTCACAGGGGGCGCCTTTTATGAGCAGTTCTTC CSVTGGAFYEQFF
TRBD1 16 TRBJ2-7 TRBV10-2 - TGCGCCAGCAGTGACTCCGGGACAGGGGGCAAGAACGAGCAGTACTTC CASSDSGTGGKNEQYF
TRBD1 12 TRBJ1-1 TRBV3-1/TRBV3-2 - TGTGCCAGCAGCCAATTAGACAGGGGCGCTTTCTTT CASSQLDRGAFF
TRBD1 13 TRBJ1-3 TRBV5-8 once TGTGCCAACGCACAGGGGATTGGAAACACCATATATTTT CANAQGIGNTIYF
TRBD2 15 TRBJ2-3 TRBV6-2/TRBV6-3 once TGTGCCAGCAGTTACCCCCCAGCGGGGGCAGATACGCAGTATTTT CASSYPPAGADTQYF
TRBD2 16 TRBJ2-7 TRBV6-2/TRBV6-3 - TGTGCCAGCAGTAGGTCCTCTAGCGGGGGCTCCTACGAGCAGTACTTC CASSRSSSGGSYEQYF
TRBD2 15 TRBJ2-2 TRBV19 once TGTGCCAGTAGTATGGGACTAGGGAACACCGGGGAGCTGTTTTTT CASSMGLGNTGELFF
TRBD2 17 TRBJ2-5 TRBV6-2/TRBV6-3 few TGTGCCAGCAGTTACCCTACTAGCGGGGTTTACCAAGAGACCCAGTACTTC CASSYPTSGVYQETQYF
TRBD2 18 TRBJ2-3 TRBV24-1 - TGTGCCACCAGTGATTTGGCAACCGGACTAGCCAACACAGATACGCAGTATTTT CATSDLATGLANTDTQYF
- 17 TRBJ2-3 TRBV7-9 - TGTGCCAGCAGCTTAGAGGCGGCGACTTTCCAAACAGATACGCAGTATTTT CASSLEAATFQTDTQYF
TRBD1 12 TRBJ2-7 TRBV29-1 - TGCAGCGTTGTGGGACAGGGCCACGAGCAGTACTTC CSVVGQGHEQYF
- 15 TRBJ1-2 TRBV6-5 - TGTGCCAGCAGTTACTCTGGCCGGGTAGTAGATGGCTACACCTTC CASSYSGRVVDGYTF
- 15 TRBJ2-7 TRBV4-1 - TGCGCCAGCAGCCGATATACGACAGGTACCTACGAGCAGTACTTC CASSRYTTGTYEQYF
- 13 TRBJ2-1 TRBV18 - TGTGCCAGCTCACCTCAAGCGGAGGCTGAGCAGTTCTTC CASSPQAEAEQFF
- 15 TRBJ1-4 TRBV3-1/TRBV3-2 - TGTGCCAGCAGCCAAGAGGGGGGTGCTAATGAAAAACTGTTTTTT CASSQEGGANEKLFF
- 14 TRBJ1-1 TRBV30 - TGTGCCTGGAGTGTTTCAGGGTGGGTCACTGAAGCTTTCTTT CAWSVSGWVTEAFF
TRBD1 16 TRBJ2-7 TRBV6-2/TRBV6-3 - TGTGCCAGCAGTATGGGAGCAGGGGGCCTTACCTACGAGCAGTACTTC CASSMGAGGLTYEQYF
TRBD1 17 TRBJ1-1 TRBV5-1 once TGCGCCAGCAGCAAGAGGACAGGGAGGGTGGGGGACACTGAAGCTTTCTTT CASSKRTGRVGDTEAFF
- 16 TRBJ2-2 TRBV27 - TGTGCCAGCAGTTTCACAGGGCCTAGCGGCACCGGGGAGCTGTTTTTT CASSFTGPSGTGELFF
TRBD2 15 TRBJ2-7 TRBV7-2 - TGTGCCAGCAGCTTCGGACTAGCGGGGGGATGGGAGCAGTACTTC CASSFGLAGGWEQYF
TRBD2 13 TRBJ2-7 TRBV29-1 - TGCAGCGTGAGCCGGGACTATGTCTACGAGCAGTACTTC CSVSRDYVYEQYF
- 13 TRBJ2-5 TRBV21-1 - TGTGCCAGCAGCAGTACAGGGAGCGAGACCCAGTACTTC CASSSTGSETQYF
TRBD1 14 TRBJ1-6 TRBV14 once TGTGCCAGCAGTCCCGGGACAGTAAATTCACCCCTCCACTTT CASSPGTVNSPLHF
- 14 TRBJ2-7 TRBV9 - TGTGCCAGCAGCGTTGGTCAGGCGGGGAACGAGCAGTACTTC CASSVGQAGNEQYF
- 15 TRBJ2-2 TRBV9 - TGTGCCAGCAGCGCGGGAGAGTATGGGGCCGGGGAGCTGTTTTTT CASSAGEYGAGELFF
- 12 TRBJ1-1 TRBV29-1 once TGCAGCGTGAGGACAGAGAACACTGAAGCTTTCTTT CSVRTENTEAFF
- 15 TRBJ2-7 TRBV14 - TGTGCCAGCAGCCAAGGCCGGACAGCTCAGGACGAGCAGTACTTC CASSQGRTAQDEQYF
TRBD1 13 TRBJ2-7 TRBV12-3/TRBV12-4 - TGTGCCAGCAGCCAGAGACAGGGTCACGAGCAGTACTTC CASSQRQGHEQYF
TRBD1 14 TRBJ1-3 TRBV5-8 - TGTGCCAGCAGCTCACAGGGGGTTGGAAACACCATATATTTT CASSSQGVGNTIYF
- 17 TRBJ1-1 TRBV27 - TGTGCCAGCAGAAGAATAACCCAACTTCCGATGAACACTGAAGCTTTCTTT CASRRITQLPMNTEAFF
TRBD1 14 TRBJ2-7 TRBV18 - TGTGCCAGCTCACCGGACAGGGTCGGATACGAGCAGTACTTC CASSPDRVGYEQYF
TRBD1 12 TRBJ2-7 TRBV29-1 - TGCAGCGTGGATGACAGGGGCTACGAGCAGTACTTC CSVDDRGYEQYF
TRBD2 15 TRBJ2-5 TRBV19 - TGTGCCAGTAGTCCCAGGGCGGGGGAAGAGGAGACCCAGTACTTC CASSPRAGEEETQYF
TRBD1 14 TRBJ1-2 TRBV11-2 - TGTGCCAGCAGCTCCACAGGGGGCGGCTATGGCTACACCTTC CASSSTGGGYGYTF
TRBD2 15 TRBJ2-2 TRBV7-9 - TGTGCCAGCAGCGCACTAGCGGGCCCGACCGGGGAGCTGTTTTTT CASSALAGPTGELFF
- 14 TRBJ1-6 TRBV6-5 - TGTGCCAGCAGATCCGTCGGGTATAATTCACCCCTCCACTTT CASRSVGYNSPLHF
TRBD2 17 TRBJ2-2 TRBV18 once TGTGCCAGCTCGCCCGGGACTAGCGGGAGGAGCACCGGGGAGCTGTTTTTT CASSPGTSGRSTGELFF
TRBD1 14 TRBJ1-1 TRBV7-3 - TGTGCCAGCAGCTTAGGGACAGAAAACACTGAAGCTTTCTTT CASSLGTENTEAFF